The T cell receptor (beta chain) under discussion was sequenced for a study of early T cells in non-severe SARS-CoV-2 infection. As for the study in general: Sequenced material consisted of bulk RNA (from unsorted whole blood), and chains were unpaired.

In germline, CDR1 is DFQATT, CDR2 SNEGSKA (reference sequence). V gave up 6 bases and J gave up 0 bases, with 27 bases separating them. This CDR3 comprises 18 residues. The sample holds many counts of this clonotype. The library protocol tagged individual cDNA molecules with unique molecular identifiers. TCRdb used MiXCR to reprocess the 5' RACE reads, holding one entry per CDR3 protein. The sample lists roughly 47,000 distinct CDR3 sequences; around 6% were seen once. This clonotype originated in an adult who was a healthcare worker with PCR-confirmed SARS-CoV-2 infection or an uninfected control (not recorded which). The material sequenced was whole blood, taken at baseline. This chain links TRBV20-1 with TRBJ2-7; D is possibly TRBD2 (7 bases). The CDR3, as DNA: TGCAGTGCCATAGGCGGGGCGGGGGCCCCAATATTCTCCTACGAGCAGTACTTC. Its protein is CSAIGGAGAPIFSYEQYF.